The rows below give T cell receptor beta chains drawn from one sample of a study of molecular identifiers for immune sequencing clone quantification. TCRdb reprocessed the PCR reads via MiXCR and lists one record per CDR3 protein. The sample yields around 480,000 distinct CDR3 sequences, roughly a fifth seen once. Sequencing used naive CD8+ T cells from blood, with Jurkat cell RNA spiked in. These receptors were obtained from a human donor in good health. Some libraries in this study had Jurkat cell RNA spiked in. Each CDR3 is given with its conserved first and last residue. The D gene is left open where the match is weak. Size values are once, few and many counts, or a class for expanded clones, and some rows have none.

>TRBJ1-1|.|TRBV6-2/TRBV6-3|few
TGTGCCAGCAGTTACTCAACGACCGGGATCTTGAACACTGAAGCTTTCTTT
CASSYSTTGILNTEAFF
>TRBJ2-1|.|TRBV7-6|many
TGTGCCAGCAGCTTTGGATCGATACCGGGATATGAGCAGTTCTTC
CASSFGSIPGYEQFF
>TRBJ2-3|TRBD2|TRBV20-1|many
TGCAGTGCTAACCCCGGGACTAGCGGGGGGCCTCCCACAGATACGCAGTATTTT
CSANPGTSGGPPTDTQYF
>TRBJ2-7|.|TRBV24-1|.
TGTGCCACCAGTGATTTGATGGGTTCGGGTACCTACGAGCAGTACTTC
CATSDLMGSGTYEQYF
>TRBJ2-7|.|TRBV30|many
TGTGCCTGGAGGGTTGCCCACGAGCAGTACTTC
CAWRVAHEQYF
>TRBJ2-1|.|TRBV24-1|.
TGTGCCACCAGTGATTTAGGGGTACGAGGTAATGAGCAGTTCTTC
CATSDLGVRGNEQFF
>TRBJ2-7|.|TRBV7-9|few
TGTGCCAGCAGCTTAGTAACAGAGTCCTACGAGCAGTACTTC
CASSLVTESYEQYF
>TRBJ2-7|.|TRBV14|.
TGTGCCAGCAGCCCAACCTCCCGGGCCTACGAGCAGTACTTC
CASSPTSRAYEQYF
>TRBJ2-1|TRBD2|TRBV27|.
TGTGCCAGCAGTTTAGCGGCTAGCGGGTTTATCTCCTACAATGAGCAGTTCTTC
CASSLAASGFISYNEQFF
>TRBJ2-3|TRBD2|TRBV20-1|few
TGCAGTGCTAGGGGGACTAGCGGGGGGAGGGCAGATACGCAGTATTTT
CSARGTSGGRADTQYF
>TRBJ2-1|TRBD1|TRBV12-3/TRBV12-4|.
TGTGCCAGCAGCTCGGGACAGGGGGCTAGGAATGGGCAGTTCTTC
CASSSGQGARNGQFF
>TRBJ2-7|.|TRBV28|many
TGTGCCAGCACCCCCGGGCTGAGCTCCTACGAGCAGTACTTC
CASTPGLSSYEQYF
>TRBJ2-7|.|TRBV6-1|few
TGTGCCGGCAGTGAATGGGCAGGGGCCTACGAGCAGTACTTC
CAGSEWAGAYEQYF
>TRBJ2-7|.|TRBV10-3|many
TGTGCCATCAGTGAGTCAACAGGGTACTACGAGCAGTACTTC
CAISESTGYYEQYF
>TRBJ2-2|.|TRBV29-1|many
TGCAGCGTCCGCCGAGGCACCGGGGAGCTGTTTTTT
CSVRRGTGELFF
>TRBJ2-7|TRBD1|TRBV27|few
TGTGCCAGCAGTTTAAGGACAGGGAACTACGAGCAGTACTTC
CASSLRTGNYEQYF
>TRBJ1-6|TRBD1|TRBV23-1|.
TGCGCCAGCAGTCGAAACAACAGGGGAAGGGGTAATTCACCCCTCCACTTT
CASSRNNRGRGNSPLHF
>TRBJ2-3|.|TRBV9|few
TGTGCCAGCAGCGCCCCAACAGGGGAAGGGAGGACAGATACGCAGTATTTT
CASSAPTGEGRTDTQYF
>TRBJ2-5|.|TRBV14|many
TGTGCCAGCAGCCAAGATGGCCCAATGAGGATGGAGACCCAGTACTTC
CASSQDGPMRMETQYF
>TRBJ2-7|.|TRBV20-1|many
TGCAGTGCGCTCACCGGGGACTTCTACGAGCAGTACTTC
CSALTGDFYEQYF
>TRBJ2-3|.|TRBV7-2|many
TGTGCCAGCAGCTCCCACAACCACGGGGATACGCAGTATTTT
CASSSHNHGDTQYF
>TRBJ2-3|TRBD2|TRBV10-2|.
TGCGCCAGCAGTGCGGGGGGGGCCGTAGATACGCAGTATTTT
CASSAGGAVDTQYF
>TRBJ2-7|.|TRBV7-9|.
TGTGCCAGCAGCCCTCGGACTACCTCGCCCTACGAGCAGTACTTC
CASSPRTTSPYEQYF
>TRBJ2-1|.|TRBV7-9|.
TGTGCCAGCAGCTTAGTCCCCTCGGGAGGGGGCGAGCAGTTCTTC
CASSLVPSGGGEQFF
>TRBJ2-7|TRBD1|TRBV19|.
TGTGCCAGTAGTAAGGGGGACAGATCCTACGAGCAGTACTTC
CASSKGDRSYEQYF
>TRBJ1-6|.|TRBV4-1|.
TGCGCCAGCAGCCAAGATCATCCGAGCTCCTATAATCCACCCCTCCACTTT
CASSQDHPSSYNPPLHF
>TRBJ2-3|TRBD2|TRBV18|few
TGTGCCAGCTCACTAGCGGGATTTGTAGATACGCAGTATTTT
CASSLAGFVDTQYF
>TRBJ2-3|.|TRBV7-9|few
TGTGCCAGCAGCTCCACCCTGAGCGGCGACCTGCTAGGCACAGATACGCAGTATTTT
CASSSTLSGDLLGTDTQYF
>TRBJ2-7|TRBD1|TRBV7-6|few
TGTGCCAGCAGCCCTCGACAGGGTGGCAACGAGCAGTACTTC
CASSPRQGGNEQYF
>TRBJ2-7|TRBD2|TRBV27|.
TGTGCCACCTCCCCACGGCTAGCGGGGCCCTTCGAGCAGTACTTC
CATSPRLAGPFEQYF
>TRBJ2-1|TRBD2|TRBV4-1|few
TGCGCCAGCAGCTTAAACACGGGGGGGGCGGATGAGCAGTTCTTC
CASSLNTGGADEQFF
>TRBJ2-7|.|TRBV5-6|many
TGTGCCAGCAGTCTGGGAGGACGGACGAACTACGAGCAGTACTTC
CASSLGGRTNYEQYF
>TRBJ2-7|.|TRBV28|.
TGTGCCAGCAGTCTCCTTTTCAGGGCCCCCGAGGAGCAGTACTTC
CASSLLFRAPEEQYF
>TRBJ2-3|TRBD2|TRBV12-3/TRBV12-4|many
TGTGCCAGCAGTACTTCCTGGGCGGGGGGGATAGATACGCAGTATTTT
CASSTSWAGGIDTQYF
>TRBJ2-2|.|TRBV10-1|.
TGCGCCAGCAGAGGGTATACCGGGGAGCTGTTTTTT
CASRGYTGELFF
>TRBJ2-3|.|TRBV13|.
TGTGTCAGCGGCTCCGGCGGGACAGCATATTATACGCAGTATTTT
CVSGSGGTAYYTQYF
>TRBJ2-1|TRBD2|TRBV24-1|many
TGTGCCACCAGGACTAGCGGGAGCAATGAGCAGTTCTTC
CATRTSGSNEQFF
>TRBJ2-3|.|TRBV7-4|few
TGTGCCAGCAGCTTGAAGTTCGGGCGGCCCTCGGCGGATACGCAGTATTTT
CASSLKFGRPSADTQYF
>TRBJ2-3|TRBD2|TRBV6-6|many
TGTGCCAGCAGTTACGGTAGCGGGAGGGCCGCAGATACGCAGTATTTT
CASSYGSGRAADTQYF
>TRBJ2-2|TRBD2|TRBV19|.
TGTGCCGGTAGTATAGACGGACTAGCGGGGGGACCGAACACCGGGGAGCTGTTTTTT
CAGSIDGLAGGPNTGELFF
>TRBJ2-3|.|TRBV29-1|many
TGCAGCGGTGGACACCTGATAACAGATACGCAGTATTTT
CSGGHLITDTQYF
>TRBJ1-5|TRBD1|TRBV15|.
TGTGCCACCAGCAGACTCGGACAGGGGGTCAATCAGCCCCAGCATTTT
CATSRLGQGVNQPQHF
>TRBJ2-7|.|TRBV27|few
TGTGCCAGCAGTATCCATTGGGGTAACGAGCAGTACTTC
CASSIHWGNEQYF
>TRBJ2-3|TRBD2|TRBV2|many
TGTGCCAGCACCCTCGAGGGCGGGGGGGCCACAGATACGCAGTATTTT
CASTLEGGGATDTQYF
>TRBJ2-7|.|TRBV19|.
TGTGCCAGTAGTACCCACAACACCCCCAGGGGTAACGAGCAGTACTTC
CASSTHNTPRGNEQYF
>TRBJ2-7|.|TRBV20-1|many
TGCAGTGCTAGCCCAACCGTAAGCTCCTACGAGCAGTACTTC
CSASPTVSSYEQYF
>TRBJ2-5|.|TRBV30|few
TGTGCCTGGAGTAAGGAGGGAGGGACCCAGTACTTC
CAWSKEGGTQYF
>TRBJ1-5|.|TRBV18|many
TGTGCCAGCTCACCAGGGGCCCCTCCTGGCAATCAGCCCCAGCATTTT
CASSPGAPPGNQPQHF
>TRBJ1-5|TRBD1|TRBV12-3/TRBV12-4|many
TGTGCCAGCAGTTCACAGGGGAGCAACCAGCCCCAGCATTTT
CASSSQGSNQPQHF
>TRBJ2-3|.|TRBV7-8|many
TGTGCCAGCAGTTATGACATTTATGTCACAGATACGCAGTATTTT
CASSYDIYVTDTQYF
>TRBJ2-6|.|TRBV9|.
TGTGCCAGCAGCTCATCAGGGACTGGGGCCAACGTCCTGACTTTC
CASSSSGTGANVLTF
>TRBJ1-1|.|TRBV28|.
TGTGCCAGCAGTTCGTATCGCCGGAGAGGTTTGAACACTGAAGCTTTCTTT
CASSSYRRRGLNTEAFF
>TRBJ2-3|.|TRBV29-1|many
TGCAGCGTTGACGACAGTTACTCTAGCACAGATACGCAGTATTTT
CSVDDSYSSTDTQYF
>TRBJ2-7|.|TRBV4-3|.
TGCGCCAGCAGCCAAGATGCAGGGAGGTACGAGCAGTACTTC
CASSQDAGRYEQYF
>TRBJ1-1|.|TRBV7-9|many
TGTGCCAGCAGCTTAGTTACTCCGAACACTGAAGCTTTCTTT
CASSLVTPNTEAFF
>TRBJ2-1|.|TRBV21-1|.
TGTGCCAGCAGCAAAGGACAGGGGGCCTACAATGAGCAGTTCTTC
CASSKGQGAYNEQFF
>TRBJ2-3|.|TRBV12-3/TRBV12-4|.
TGTGCCAGCAGTTTATTCCTCTCCGGAACAGGGTCAAGTCCAGATACGCAGTATTTT
CASSLFLSGTGSSPDTQYF